A single sample gave rise to the 12 T cell receptor beta chains below, sequenced in a study of blood T cell repertoires in COVID-19. Only in-frame clones appear in the TCRdb table, and some are missing; sequencing was by immunoSEQ multiplex PCR. The sample holds 200,000 to 250,000 clones; roughly 80% are singletons and the top ten take about 1.3%. The source material was PBMCs or T cells enriched from blood (not recorded which). These receptors were collected from a woman in her thirties or forties with acute COVID-19.

This clone was observed a few times. The V and J genes are TRBV29-1 and TRBJ1-2, with D possibly matching TRBD1 (6 bases). Per germline, CDR1 SQVTM and CDR2 ANQGSEA. Trimming removed 5 bases at V and 3 bases at J, with 19 bases between. The CDR3 covers 15 residues. The CDR3 here is CSVLQGQGSDYGYTF. CDR3 bases: TGCAGCGTTTTGCAGGGGCAAGGGTCTGACTATGGCTACACCTTC.

V and J are TRBV14 and TRBJ2-1, with TRBD1 matching over 7 bases. The germline CDR1 and CDR2 sequences are SGHDN and FVKESK. There are 16 residues in the CDR3. Trimming cost V 0 bases and J 2 bases; bases outside gene matches: 4. The CDR3 spells CASSQDIDRAYNEQFF. As DNA, the CDR3 is TGTGCCAGCAGCCAAGATATCGACAGGGCCTACAATGAGCAGTTCTTC.

The chain has TRBV4-2 and TRBJ1-3; unclear D gene. V lost 0 bases and J 0 bases, leaving 9 bases between the germline ends. The germline CDR1 and CDR2 sequences are LGHNA and YNFKEQ. The CDR3 is made up of 16 amino acids. The CDR3 spells CASSQEHGNSGNTIYF. DNA for the CDR3: TGTGCCAGCAGCCAAGAGCACGGGAACTCTGGAAACACCATATATTTT.

CDR3 sequence: CASSLKSKPEETQYF. The CDR3 DNA reads as TGTGCCAGCAGCTTAAAGAGTAAACCGGAAGAGACCCAGTACTTC. The genes are TRBV13 and TRBJ2-5; D unclear. This CDR3 has 15 residues. Between the trimmed V and J ends, which lost 2 bases and 3 bases, there was a span of 13 bases. Germline-derived CDR1 and CDR2 are PRHDT and FYEKMQ (reference sequence).

The chain is built from TRBV30 and TRBJ1-3; D unresolved. Germline CDR1 and CDR2: GTSNPN and SVGIG (reference sequence). The CDR3 runs to 16 residues. The V gene lost 4 bases and the J gene lost 2 bases, with 18 bases spanning the gap. CDR3 bases: TGTGCCTGGACCACATGGCCAAACCCCACTGGAAACACCATATATTTT. Protein sequence: CAWTTWPNPTGNTIYF.

J is TRBJ2-2 and V is TRBV4-3; 7 bases match TRBD2. The CDR3 sequence is 16 residues long. The V and J ends lost 0 bases and 5 bases, in that order; junction bases with no gene match: 6. The germline CDR1 and CDR2 sequences are LGHNA and YSLEER. This CDR3 is CASSQDMGGGTGELFF. The CDR3 region has the DNA TGCGCCAGCAGCCAAGATATGGGGGGAGGGACCGGGGAGCTGTTTTTT.

The V call is TRBV5-1, the J call TRBJ2-7; tentatively, D is TRBD2 (6 bases). CDR3 length equals 15 residues. The germline V gene has CDR1 SGHRS and CDR2 YFSETQ. Between the trimmed V and J ends, which lost 1 base and 7 bases, there was a span of 18 bases. CDR3 bases: TGCGCCAGCAGCTTGAAAAGCCCGGGGGTTTCTGAGCAGTACTTC. This gives the protein CASSLKSPGVSEQYF.

The V and J genes are TRBV18 and TRBJ1-1; 7 positions match TRBD1. The CDR3 is 17 amino acids. V lost 6 bases, J lost 5 bases, and 18 bases stayed unmatched. CDR1 is KGHSH, CDR2 LQKENI, per germline. The DNA for the CDR3 is TGTGCCAGCTCGTTCCAAGGGGGCGCGCGGTTTAGTACTGAAGCTTTCTTT. This codes for CASSFQGGARFSTEAFF.

V gene TRBV4-2 combines with J gene TRBJ2-2; D is perhaps TRBD2 (6 bases). The CDR3 is 14 amino acids. The germline gives CDR1 LGHNA, CDR2 YNFKEQ. Trimming shortened V by 5 bases and J by 7 bases, and 14 bases separated the two germline ends. The CDR3 here is CASSAGGYDGELFF. CDR3 sequence (DNA): TGTGCCAGCAGCGCTGGGGGGTACGACGGGGAGCTGTTTTTT.

The chain joins TRBV4-3 to TRBJ1-5; 7 bases are shared with TRBD1. V shed 5 bases, J shed 1 base, and the junction held 5 bases outside the gene matches. This CDR3 has 15 residues. CDR1 and CDR2 from the germline V gene are LGHNA and YSLEER. DNA of the CDR3: TGCGCCAGCAGCTCACACAGGGGAAGCAATCAGCCCCAGCATTTT. As protein: CASSSHRGSNQPQHF.

This chain links TRBV7-2 with TRBJ2-5, with 9 nucleotides matching TRBD2. CDR1 is SGHTA and CDR2 is FQGNSA in the germline V gene. V gave up 4 bases and J gave up 8 bases; unmatched junction bases: 14. The CDR3 extends over 16 amino acids. In DNA, the CDR3 is TGTGCCAGCAGCTCAGAGATAGCGGGAGTAGGGGGAACCCAGTACTTC. Protein: CASSSEIAGVGGTQYF.

In its sample, this clone was seen a few times. The chain recombines TRBV2 with TRBJ2-2; possible D gene TRBD2, 5 bases. The germline V and J ends were trimmed by 11 bases and 4 bases, with 11 bases remaining between them. The CDR3 spans 12 residues. Germline V CDR1 and CDR2: SNHLY, FYNNEI. CDR3 region: CAGGLGTGELFF. The CDR3, as DNA: TGTGCCGGCGGACTCGGCACCGGGGAGCTGTTTTTT.